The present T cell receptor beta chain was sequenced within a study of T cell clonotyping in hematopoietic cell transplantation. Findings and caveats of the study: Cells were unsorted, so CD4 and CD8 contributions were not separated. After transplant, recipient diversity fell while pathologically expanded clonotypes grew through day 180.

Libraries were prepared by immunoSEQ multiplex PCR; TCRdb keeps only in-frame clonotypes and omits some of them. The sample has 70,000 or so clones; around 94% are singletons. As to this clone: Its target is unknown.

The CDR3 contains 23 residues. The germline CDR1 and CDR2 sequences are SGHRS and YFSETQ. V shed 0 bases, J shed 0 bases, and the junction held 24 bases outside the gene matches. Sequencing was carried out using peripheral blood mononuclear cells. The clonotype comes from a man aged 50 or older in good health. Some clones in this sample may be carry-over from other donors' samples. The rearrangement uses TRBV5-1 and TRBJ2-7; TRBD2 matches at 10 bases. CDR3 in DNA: TGCGCCAGCAGCTTGGCTAGATTTCAAGCGGGAGGGCCGCAACCCTGGCCCTCCTACGAGCAGTACTTC. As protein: CASSLARFQAGGPQPWPSYEQYF.